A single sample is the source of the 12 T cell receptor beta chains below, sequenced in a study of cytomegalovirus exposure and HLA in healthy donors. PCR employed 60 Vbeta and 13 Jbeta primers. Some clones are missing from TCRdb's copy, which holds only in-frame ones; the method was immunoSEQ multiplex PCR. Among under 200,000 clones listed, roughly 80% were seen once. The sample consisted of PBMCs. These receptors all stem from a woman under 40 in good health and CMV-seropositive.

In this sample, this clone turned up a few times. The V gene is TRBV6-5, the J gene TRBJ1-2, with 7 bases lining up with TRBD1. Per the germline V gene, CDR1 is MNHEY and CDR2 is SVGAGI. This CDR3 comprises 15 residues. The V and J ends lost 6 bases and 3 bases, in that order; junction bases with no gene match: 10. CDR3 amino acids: CASRFIGDRDYGYTF. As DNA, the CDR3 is TGTGCCAGCAGATTCATCGGAGACAGGGACTATGGCTACACCTTC.

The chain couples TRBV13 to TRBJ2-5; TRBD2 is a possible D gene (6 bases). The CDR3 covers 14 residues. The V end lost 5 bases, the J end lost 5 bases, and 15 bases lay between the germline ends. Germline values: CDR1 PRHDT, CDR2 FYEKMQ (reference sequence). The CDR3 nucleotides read TGTGCCAGCAGCCTCCCGGGGGACCGGGAGACCCAGTACTTC. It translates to CASSLPGDRETQYF.

CDR3 sequence reads: CASSQDNRAAPYGYTF. CDR3 sequence (DNA): TGCGCCAGCAGCCAGGATAACAGGGCCGCACCCTATGGCTACACCTTC. V is TRBV4-3 and J is TRBJ1-2; maybe TRBD1 (6 bases). Germline-derived CDR1 and CDR2 are LGHNA and YSLEER. Trimming pared 3 bases from V and 4 bases from J, leaving 18 bases between. The CDR3 totals 16 residues.

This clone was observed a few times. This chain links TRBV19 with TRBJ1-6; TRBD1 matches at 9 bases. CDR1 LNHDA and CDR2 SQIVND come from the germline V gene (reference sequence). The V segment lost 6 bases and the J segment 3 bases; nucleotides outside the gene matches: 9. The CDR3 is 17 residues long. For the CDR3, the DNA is TGTGCCAGTAGGTCGGACAGGGGAATGGGCTATAATTCACCCCTCCACTTT. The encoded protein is CASRSDRGMGYNSPLHF.

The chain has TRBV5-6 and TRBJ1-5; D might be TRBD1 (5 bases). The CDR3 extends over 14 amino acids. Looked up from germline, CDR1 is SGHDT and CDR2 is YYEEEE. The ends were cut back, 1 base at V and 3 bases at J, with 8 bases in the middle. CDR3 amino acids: CASSLNRYNQPQHF. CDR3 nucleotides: TGTGCCAGCAGCTTGAACAGGTACAATCAGCCCCAGCATTTT.

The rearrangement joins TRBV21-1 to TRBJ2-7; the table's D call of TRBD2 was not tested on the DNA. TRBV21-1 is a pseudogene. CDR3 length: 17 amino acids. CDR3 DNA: TGTGCCAGCAGCAATAGGAGCCGGTGGGGCGGGGCCCACGAGCAGTACTTC. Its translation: CASSNRSRWGGAHEQYF.

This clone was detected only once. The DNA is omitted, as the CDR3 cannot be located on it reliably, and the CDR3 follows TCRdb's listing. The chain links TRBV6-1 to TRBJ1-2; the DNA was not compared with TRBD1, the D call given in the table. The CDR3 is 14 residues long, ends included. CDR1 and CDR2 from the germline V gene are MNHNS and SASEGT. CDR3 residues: CASSEVGTGAVLFF.

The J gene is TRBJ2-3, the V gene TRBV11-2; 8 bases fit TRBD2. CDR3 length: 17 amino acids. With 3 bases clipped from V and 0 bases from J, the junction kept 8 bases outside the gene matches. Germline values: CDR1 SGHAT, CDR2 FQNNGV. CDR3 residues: CASSFTLAGASTDTQYF. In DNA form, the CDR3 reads TGTGCCAGCAGCTTTACTCTAGCGGGCGCGAGCACAGATACGCAGTATTTT.

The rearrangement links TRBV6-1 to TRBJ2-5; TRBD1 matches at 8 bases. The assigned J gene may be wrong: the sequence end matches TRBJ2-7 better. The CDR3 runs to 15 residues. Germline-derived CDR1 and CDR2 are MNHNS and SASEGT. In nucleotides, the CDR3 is TGTGCCAGCAGTCCCCGACAGGGGAGTACCTACGAGCAGTACTTC. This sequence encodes CASSPRQGSTYEQYF.

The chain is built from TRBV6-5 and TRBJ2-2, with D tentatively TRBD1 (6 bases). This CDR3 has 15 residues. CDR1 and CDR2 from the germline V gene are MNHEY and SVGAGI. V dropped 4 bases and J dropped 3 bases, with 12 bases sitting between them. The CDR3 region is CASSSQTGYTGELFF. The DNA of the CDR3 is TGTGCCAGCAGTTCCCAAACAGGGTACACCGGGGAGCTGTTTTTT.

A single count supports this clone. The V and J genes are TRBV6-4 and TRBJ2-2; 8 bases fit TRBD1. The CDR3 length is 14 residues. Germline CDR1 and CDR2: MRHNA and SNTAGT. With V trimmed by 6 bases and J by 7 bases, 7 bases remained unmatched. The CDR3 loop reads CASSQGQEGGELFF. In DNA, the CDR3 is TGTGCCAGCAGCCAGGGACAGGAGGGCGGGGAGCTGTTTTTT.

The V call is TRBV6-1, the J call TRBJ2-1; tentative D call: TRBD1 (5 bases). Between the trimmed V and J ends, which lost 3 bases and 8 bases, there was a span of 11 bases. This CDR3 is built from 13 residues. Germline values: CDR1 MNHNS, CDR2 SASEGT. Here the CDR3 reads CASSDQGWYEQFF. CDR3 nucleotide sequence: TGTGCCAGCAGTGATCAGGGCTGGTATGAGCAGTTCTTC.